These T cell receptor beta chains were read from a single sample in a study of cytomegalovirus exposure and HLA in healthy donors. Data came from immunoSEQ multiplex PCR; TCRdb stores just in-frame clones and leaves some out. Seen here are about 120,000 clones, approximately 76% observed once, and the top ten hold about 16%. Sequenced: PBMCs. The receptor set was obtained from a man aged 45-60 years in good health and CMV-seropositive. The CDR3 runs from the conserved cysteine through the conserved F or W. The order of the fields is V gene, clone size, J gene, D gene, CDR3 DNA, CDR3 protein. A D gene is named only where the DNA matches it firmly. For some rows the clone size is stated as once, few or many, or as a class when expanded; others skip it.

>TRBV7-2|.|TRBJ2-7|TRBD1
TGTGCCAGCAGCCCACAGGGGTATGGCTACGAGCAGTACTTC
CASSPQGYGYEQYF
>TRBV29-1|.|TRBJ1-2|.
TGCAGCGTTGAAAGGGGCTCGGACTATGGCTACACCTTC
CSVERGSDYGYTF
>TRBV6-5|.|TRBJ1-2|.
TGTGCCAGCAGTTACCACGGGGGGCGGATAGTCGATGGCTACACCTTC
CASSYHGGRIVDGYTF
>TRBV4-1|.|TRBJ1-4|TRBD1
TGCGCCAGCAGCCAAGTAGGGACAGTAAAAGAAAAACTGTTTTTT
CASSQVGTVKEKLFF
>TRBV11-3|.|TRBJ1-6|.
TGTGCCAGCAGCTTAAACCAGGGTGGCAATTCACCCCTCCACTTT
CASSLNQGGNSPLHF
>TRBV7-8|.|TRBJ2-3|.
TGTGCCAGCAGCCCGTCGGGGGTATGGGATACGCAGTATTTT
CASSPSGVWDTQYF
>TRBV9|.|TRBJ2-1|.
TGTGCCAGCAGCCTCAGGGACACCTACAATGAGCAGTTCTTC
CASSLRDTYNEQFF
>TRBV4-1|few|TRBJ2-3|.
TGCGCCAGCAGCCAACCGTTCACAGATACGCAGTATTTT
CASSQPFTDTQYF
>TRBV27|.|TRBJ2-5|.
TGTGCCAGCAGTTTCGCTGCCAGGGAAGAAGAGACCCAGTACTTC
CASSFAAREEETQYF
>TRBV5-1|.|TRBJ2-3|TRBD2
TGCGCCAGCGCGGAGACTAGCGGGTCAGATACGCAGTATTTT
CASAETSGSDTQYF
>TRBV15|.|TRBJ1-2|.
TGTGCCACCAGCAGAGCCCAGGGGCATGGCTACACCTTC
CATSRAQGHGYTF
>TRBV18|.|TRBJ2-1|TRBD2
TGTGCCAGCTCCTCGGGGGAGGGCTCTGAGCAGTTCTTC
CASSSGEGSEQFF
>TRBV29-1|.|TRBJ1-2|.
TGCAGCTTAGGGGCCGACTATGGCTACACCTTC
CSLGADYGYTF
>TRBV28|.|TRBJ1-3|.
TGTGCCGGCAGTGTCTCGGGAAACACCATATATTTT
CAGSVSGNTIYF